This TCR beta chain is from a study of spatial heterogeneity in lung cancer. The sample holds many counts of this clonotype. Time point: blood at routine non-recurrence follow-up after resection. The CDR3 extends over 15 amino acids. With V trimmed by 5 bases and J by 0 bases, 5 bases remained unmatched. The germline CDR1 and CDR2 sequences are MGHRA and YSYEKL. A single record per CDR3 protein comes from TCRdb applying MiXCR to the 5' RACE reads. Among just over 70,000 distinct CDR3 sequences, roughly 9% were seen once, and the ten largest hold 1.9%. The sequence was obtained from a female donor with early-stage non-small cell lung cancer. Specimen: PBMCs, collected at follow-up. This chain connects TRBV4-1 to TRBJ1-1, with TRBD1 identical over 8 bases. The CDR3 region has the DNA TGCGCCAGCAGCGGGAGACAGGGGCTGAACACTGAAGCTTTCTTT. It translates to CASSGRQGLNTEAFF.